The entry that follows covers one T cell receptor beta chain sequence. What it binds is unknown. CDR1 is SGHKS and CDR2 is YYEKEE in the germline V gene (reference sequence). This CDR3 comprises 16 residues. The ends were cut back, 4 bases at V and 2 bases at J, with 16 bases in the middle. The data originate from a study of T-cell memory formation after mild COVID-19. About the study: Largely, TCR clusters stayed within a single donor. Study results and limitations: The authors left the SARS-CoV-2 specificity of second-wave clones peaking on day 37 unconfirmed. The study found balanced CD4/CD8 in clones contracting day 15 to 85 and a CD4+ lean in later expanders. Some SARS-CoV-2-responding clones were already detected in memory before infection.

A single record per CDR3 protein comes from TCRdb applying MiXCR to the 5' RACE reads. This table has about 400,000 distinct CDR3 sequences, 20% to 25% appearing once. The chain has TRBV5-5 and TRBJ2-1, with D maybe TRBD2 (6 bases). Sequencing input: PBMCs or a T cell subset sorted from them (not recorded which). This receptor was obtained from an adult woman who had mild COVID-19 (a few samples of this study predate the infection). Cell type and time point are not known. The CDR3 spells CASSGEIAVAYNEQFF. DNA of the CDR3: TGTGCCAGCAGCGGAGAAATAGCGGTTGCCTACAATGAGCAGTTCTTC.